This is a list of T cell receptor beta chains from one sample in a study of neurological immune-mediated disorders. TCRdb analysed the 5' RACE reads with MiXCR anew, one entry per CDR3 protein. The table records some 60,000 distinct CDR3 sequences, under 3% of them present only once. Input material: PBMCs. The receptor set was obtained from a man aged 45-65 years with multiple sclerosis. Both conserved end residues are part of each CDR3. D genes are given only for firm matches. Not all rows give a size; the values are once, few, many and, for expanded clones, a class.

many,TRBV10-2,TRBD1,TRBJ1-2,13,CASSERQGGGYTF,TGCGCCAGCAGTGAGCGACAGGGAGGAGGCTACACCTTC
many,TRBV7-9,-,TRBJ2-3,12,CASRKRGDTQYF,TGTGCCAGCAGAAAACGGGGCGATACGCAGTATTTT
many,TRBV5-1,-,TRBJ2-7,12,CASRQGSYEQYF,TGCGCCAGCAGACAGGGATCCTACGAGCAGTACTTC
few,TRBV27,TRBD1,TRBJ2-5,14,CASSPRDRGQTQYF,TGTGCCAGCAGTCCCCGGGACAGGGGTCAGACCCAGTACTTC
many,TRBV12-3/TRBV12-4,-,TRBJ1-2,13,CASSFTGFYGYTF,TGTGCCAGCAGTTTTACGGGTTTCTATGGCTACACCTTC
many,TRBV9,-,TRBJ2-6,15,CASSAQGSGANVLTF,TGTGCCAGCAGCGCCCAGGGTAGTGGGGCCAACGTCCTGACTTTC
many,TRBV28,-,TRBJ1-2,15,CASSFKRRGVGGYTF,TGTGCCAGCAGTTTTAAGAGGCGGGGGGTTGGTGGCTACACCTTC
many,TRBV20-1,TRBD1,TRBJ2-3,17,CSVTEASGGYSTDTQYF,TGCAGTGTTACAGAGGCCTCAGGGGGATATAGCACAGATACGCAGTATTTT
many,TRBV9,-,TRBJ2-2,13,CASSITGTGELFF,TGTGCCAGCAGCATAACAGGGACCGGGGAGCTGTTTTTT
-,TRBV4-2,-,TRBJ1-2,14,CASSPAPVGYGYTF,TGTGCCAGCAGCCCTGCCCCAGTGGGCTATGGCTACACCTTC
many,TRBV12-3/TRBV12-4,TRBD1,TRBJ1-5,15,CASSPRTGRNQPQHF,TGTGCCAGCAGTCCCCGGACAGGGAGAAATCAGCCCCAGCATTTT
many,TRBV4-1,-,TRBJ1-2,15,CASSRTGTDNYGYTF,TGCGCCAGCAGCCGAACCGGGACTGATAACTATGGCTACACCTTC
many,TRBV11-1,-,TRBJ2-7,14,CASSLLPQAHEQYF,TGTGCCAGCAGCTTGCTACCACAGGCCCACGAGCAGTACTTC